The TCR beta chain under discussion was sequenced for a study of blood T cell repertoires in COVID-19. Germline CDR1 SGHRS, CDR2 YFSETQ. The ends were cut back, 4 bases at V and 4 bases at J, with 14 bases in the middle. The CDR3 totals 14 residues. Generated by immunoSEQ multiplex PCR, the TCRdb table keeps only in-frame clones and is missing some. The sample lists some 270,000 clones; 89% were seen once. Source material: PBMCs or T cells enriched from blood (not recorded which). The chain employs TRBV5-1 and TRBJ2-5; the D gene is possibly TRBD2 (6 bases). The sequence was collected from a woman aged 55-70 years who had recovered from COVID-19. CDR3 sequence reads: CASSPGGGSETQYF. DNA for the CDR3: TGCGCCAGCAGCCCCGGGGGTGGGTCAGAGACCCAGTACTTC.